This T cell receptor beta chain was observed in a study of regulatory T cells in long-lasting Graves disease. Findings and limits, study-wide: Newly diagnosed Graves' patients had higher TCR diversity than persistent ones.

Noted time point: newly diagnosed GD, antithyroid drugs for less than 3 months. Extracted PBMC RNA gave rise to the TCR library. About this clonotype itself: What it recognizes is unknown.

Germline values: CDR1 KGHDR, CDR2 SFDVKD. V lost 3 bases, J lost 7 bases, and 8 bases stayed unmatched. This CDR3 region has 17 residues. CDR3-region Arm-PCR and iRepertoire HTBI primers produced the TCR beta libraries. TCRdb ran MiXCR on the multiplex PCR reads and lists one entry per CDR3 protein. The sample records 350,000 to 550,000 distinct CDR3 sequences, about 15% being singletons. This same sample was also taken into another study, of T cells in Graves' hyperthyroidism and ophthalmopathy.

V is TRBV24-1 and J is TRBJ2-1, with 13 bases fitting TRBD2. Sequences were derived from peripheral blood mononuclear cells (PBMCs), sampled at new diagnosis, from a patient treated with antithyroid drugs. The clonotype was recovered from a woman aged 25 to 45 with Graves disease. CDR3 bases: TGTGCCACCAGTGATCCTAGGACTAGCGGGAGTAGGAATGAGCAGTTCTTC. Amino acids: CATSDPRTSGSRNEQFF.